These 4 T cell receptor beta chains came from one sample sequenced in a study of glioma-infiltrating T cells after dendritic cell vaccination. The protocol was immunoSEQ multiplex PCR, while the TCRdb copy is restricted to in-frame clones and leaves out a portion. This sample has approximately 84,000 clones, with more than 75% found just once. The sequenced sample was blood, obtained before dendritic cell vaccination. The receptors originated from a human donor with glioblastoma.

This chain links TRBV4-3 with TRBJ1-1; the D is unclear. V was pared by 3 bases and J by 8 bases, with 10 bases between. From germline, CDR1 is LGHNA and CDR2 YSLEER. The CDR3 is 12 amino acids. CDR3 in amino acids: CASSQRGMEAFF. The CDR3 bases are TGCGCCAGCAGCCAGCGCGGGATGGAAGCTTTCTTT.

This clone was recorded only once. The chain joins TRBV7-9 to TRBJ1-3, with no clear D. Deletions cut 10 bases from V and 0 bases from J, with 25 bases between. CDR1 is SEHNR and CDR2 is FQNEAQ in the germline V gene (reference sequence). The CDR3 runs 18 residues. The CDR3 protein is CATPHQIPPSYSGNTIYF. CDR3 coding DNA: TGTGCCACCCCCCACCAAATACCCCCCAGTTACTCTGGAAACACCATATATTTT.

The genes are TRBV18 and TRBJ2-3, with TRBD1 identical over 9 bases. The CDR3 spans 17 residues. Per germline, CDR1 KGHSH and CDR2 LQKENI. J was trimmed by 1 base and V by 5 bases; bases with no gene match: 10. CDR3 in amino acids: CASSSGTGGSGTDTQYF. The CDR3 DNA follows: TGTGCCAGCTCATCTGGCACAGGGGGCAGCGGCACAGATACGCAGTATTTT. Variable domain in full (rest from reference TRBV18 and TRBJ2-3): NAGVMQNPRHLVRRRGQEARLRCSPMKGHSHVYWYRQLPEEGLKFMVYLQKENIIDESGMPKERFSAEFPKEGPSILRIQQVVRGDSAAYFCASSSGTGGSGTDTQYFGPGTRLTVL.

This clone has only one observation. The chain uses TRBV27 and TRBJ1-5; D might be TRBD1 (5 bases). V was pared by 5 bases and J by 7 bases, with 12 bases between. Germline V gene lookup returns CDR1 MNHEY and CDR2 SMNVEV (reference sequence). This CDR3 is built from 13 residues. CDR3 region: CASSNQGRQPQHF. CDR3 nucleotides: TGTGCCAGCAGTAACCAGGGCAGGCAGCCCCAGCATTTT.